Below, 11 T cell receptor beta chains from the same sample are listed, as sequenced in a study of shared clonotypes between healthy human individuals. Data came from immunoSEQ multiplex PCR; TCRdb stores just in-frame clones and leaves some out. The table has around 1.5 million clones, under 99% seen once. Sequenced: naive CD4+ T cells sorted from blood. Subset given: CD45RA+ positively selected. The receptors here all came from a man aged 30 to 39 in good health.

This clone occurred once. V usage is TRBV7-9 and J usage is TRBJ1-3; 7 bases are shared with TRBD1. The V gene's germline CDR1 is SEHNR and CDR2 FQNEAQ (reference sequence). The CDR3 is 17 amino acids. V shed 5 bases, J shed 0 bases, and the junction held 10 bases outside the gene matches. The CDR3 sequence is CASSARDRVLSGNTIYF. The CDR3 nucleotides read TGTGCCAGCAGCGCCCGTGACAGGGTGCTCTCTGGAAACACCATATATTTT.

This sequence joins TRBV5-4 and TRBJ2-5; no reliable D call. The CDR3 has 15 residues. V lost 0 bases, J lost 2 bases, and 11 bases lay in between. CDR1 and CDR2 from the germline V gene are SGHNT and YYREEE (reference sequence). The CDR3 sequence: CASSLGIVFQETQYF. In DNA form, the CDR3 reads TGTGCCAGCAGCTTGGGTATCGTGTTTCAAGAGACCCAGTACTTC.

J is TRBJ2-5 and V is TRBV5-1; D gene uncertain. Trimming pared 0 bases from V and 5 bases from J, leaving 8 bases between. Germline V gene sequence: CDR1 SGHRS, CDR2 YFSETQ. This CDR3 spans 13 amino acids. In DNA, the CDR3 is TGCGCCAGCAGCTTGGATGCGTGGGAGACCCAGTACTTC. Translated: CASSLDAWETQYF.

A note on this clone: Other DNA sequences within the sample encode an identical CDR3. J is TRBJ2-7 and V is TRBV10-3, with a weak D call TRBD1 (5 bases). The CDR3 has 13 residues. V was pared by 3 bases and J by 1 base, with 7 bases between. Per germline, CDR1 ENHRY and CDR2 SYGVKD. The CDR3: CAISEAGSYEQYF. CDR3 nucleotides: TGTGCCATCAGTGAAGCAGGGTCCTACGAGCAGTACTTC.

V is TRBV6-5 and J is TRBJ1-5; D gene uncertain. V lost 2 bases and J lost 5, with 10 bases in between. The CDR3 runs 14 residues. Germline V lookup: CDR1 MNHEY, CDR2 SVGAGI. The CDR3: CASSYEGWDQPQHF. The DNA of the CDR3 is TGTGCCAGCAGTTACGAAGGGTGGGATCAGCCCCAGCATTTT.

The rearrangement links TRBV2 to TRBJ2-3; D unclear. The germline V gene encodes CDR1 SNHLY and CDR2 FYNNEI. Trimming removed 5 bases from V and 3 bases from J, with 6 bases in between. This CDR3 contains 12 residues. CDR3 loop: CASSPQTDTQYF. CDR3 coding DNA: TGTGCCAGCAGTCCCCAAACAGATACGCAGTATTTT.

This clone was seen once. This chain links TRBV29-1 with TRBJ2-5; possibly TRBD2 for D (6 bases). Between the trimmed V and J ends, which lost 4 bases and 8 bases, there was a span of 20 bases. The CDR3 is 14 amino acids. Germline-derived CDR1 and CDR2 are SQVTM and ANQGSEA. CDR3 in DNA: TGCAGCGTTGTGGCTTCCGAGGTAGCGGATACCCAGTACTTC. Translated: CSVVASEVADTQYF.

In DNA, the CDR3 is TGTGCCAGCAGCTCGCGCGCCGGAAGCGGCACCGGGGAGCTGTTTTTT. Its protein product is CASSSRAGSGTGELFF. V and J are TRBV5-4 and TRBJ2-2; weak D call: TRBD2 (5 bases). This CDR3 comprises 16 residues. Trimming removed 3 bases at V and 4 bases at J, with 16 bases between. The germline CDR1 and CDR2 sequences are SGHNT and YYREEE (reference sequence).

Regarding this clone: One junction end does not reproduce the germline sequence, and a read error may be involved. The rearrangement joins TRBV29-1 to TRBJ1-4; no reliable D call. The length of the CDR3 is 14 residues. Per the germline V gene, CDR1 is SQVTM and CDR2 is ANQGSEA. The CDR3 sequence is CSVKEIATNEKLFF. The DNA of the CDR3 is TGCAGCGTTAAAGAGATTGCAACTAATGAAAAACTGTTTTTT.

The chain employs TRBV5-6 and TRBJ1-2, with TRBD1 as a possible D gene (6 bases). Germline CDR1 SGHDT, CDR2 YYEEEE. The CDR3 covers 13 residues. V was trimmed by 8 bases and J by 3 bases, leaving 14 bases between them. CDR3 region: CASMTGDDYGYTF. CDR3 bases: TGTGCCAGTATGACAGGAGACGACTATGGCTACACCTTC.

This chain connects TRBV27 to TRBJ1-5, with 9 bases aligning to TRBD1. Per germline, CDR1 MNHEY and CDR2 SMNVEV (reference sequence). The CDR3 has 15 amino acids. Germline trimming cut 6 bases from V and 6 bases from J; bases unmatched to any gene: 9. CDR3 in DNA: TGTGCCAGCAGACACACAGGGGGCTTCAGTCAGCCCCAGCATTTT. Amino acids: CASRHTGGFSQPQHF.